One and the same sample provided the 25 T cell receptor beta chains below, sequenced in a study of human T cells and chemical hapten exposure. The time point is: patch test 2, 6 weeks after DPC sensitization. The treatment denotes: therapeutic diphenylcyclopropenone sensitization with weekly scalp DPC. MiXCR was run by TCRdb on the RACE reads, yielding one entry per CDR3 protein. The table records about 82,000 distinct CDR3 sequences, 6.5% to 8.5% of them present only once. The sequencing used whole blood, collected in connection with sensitization to the hapten diphenylcyclopropenone (DPC). Receptor source: a woman aged 30 to 39 with alopecia areata. Some clones in this sample may be carry-over from other donors' samples.

This clonotype has only a few counts. The rearrangement uses TRBV10-1 and TRBJ2-3; D ambiguous. The CDR3 has 12 amino acids. Germline V CDR1 and CDR2: WNHNN, SYGVQD (reference sequence). Trimming shortened V by 4 bases and J by 3 bases, and 5 bases separated the two germline ends. Written as DNA, the CDR3 is TGCGCCAGCAGTGCCCGGACAGATACGCAGTATTTT. This encodes CASSARTDTQYF.

The chain has TRBV23-1 and TRBJ1-1; D perhaps matches TRBD1 (6 bases). TRBV23-1 is designated an ORF whose function remains uncertain. V lost 2 bases and J lost 3, with 13 bases in between. The length of the CDR3 is 15 residues. CDR3 nucleotides: TGCGCCAGCAGTCAAAGCCAGGGGAAAGACACTGAAGCTTTCTTT. It encodes CASSQSQGKDTEAFF.

Turning to this clonotype: Possible read error: a much larger clone is one base away. V and J are TRBV20-1 and TRBJ2-2; possible D gene TRBD1, 5 bases. Germline-derived CDR1 and CDR2 are DFQATT and SNEGSKA (reference sequence). The CDR3 has 14 residues. The V end lost 5 bases, the J end lost 7 bases, and 17 bases lay between the germline ends. CDR3 sequence: CSAWSIQGVGELFF. In DNA form, the CDR3 reads TGCAGTGCTTGGTCTATCCAAGGGGTCGGGGAGCTGTTTTTT.

The sample holds many counts of this clonotype. The chain links TRBV12-3 or TRBV12-4 to TRBJ1-1; no clear D. The CDR3 contains 13 residues. V was trimmed by 3 bases and J by 4 bases, leaving 9 bases between them. The DNA of the CDR3 is TGTGCCAGCAGTTTTAAGGCAGCCACTGAAGCTTTCTTT. Amino acid sequence: CASSFKAATEAFF.

This rearrangement joins TRBV12-3 or TRBV12-4 to TRBJ1-4; D gene uncertain. This CDR3 region has 13 residues. V lost 3 bases to trimming and J lost 8 bases, with 10 bases between them. This CDR3 is CASSFRLGEKLFF. CDR3 sequence (DNA): TGTGCCAGCAGTTTCAGGTTGGGGGAAAAACTGTTTTTT.

This clonotype was seen a handful of times. This rearrangement joins TRBV10-3 to TRBJ1-1; 9 nucleotides align to TRBD1. V trimming: 3 bases; J trimming: 13 bases; junction bases outside the gene matches: 15. The germline CDR1 and CDR2 sequences are ENHRY and SYGVKD. The length of the CDR3 is 15 residues. The CDR3 spells CAISDPGQGKADGFF. In DNA form, the CDR3 reads TGTGCCATCAGTGACCCGGGACAGGGTAAAGCCGACGGTTTCTTT.

This clonotype was observed many times. This CDR3 is CASSIGIYGYTF. CDR3 DNA: TGTGCCAGCAGTATCGGGATCTATGGCTACACCTTC. V gene TRBV12-3 or TRBV12-4 combines with J gene TRBJ1-2; no firm D call. The CDR3 extends over 12 amino acids. V was trimmed by 5 bases and J by 4 bases, leaving 8 bases between them.

This clonotype was detected many times. The chain recombines TRBV7-2 with TRBJ2-3; TRBD2 is a possible D gene (5 bases). Germline V gene data show CDR1 as SGHTA and CDR2 as FQGNSA. The CDR3 is 15 amino acids. V lost 4 bases, J lost 0 bases, and 11 bases lay in between. The CDR3 DNA follows: TGTGCCAGCAGCTCCGACTACCTAAGCACAGATACGCAGTATTTT. Translated, it gives CASSSDYLSTDTQYF.

Ten or more counts support this clonotype. The J gene is TRBJ1-2, the V gene TRBV3-1, with unresolved D. CDR3 length equals 13 residues. Trimming shortened V by 0 bases and J by 4 bases, and 6 bases separated the two germline ends. CDR1 is LGHDT and CDR2 is YNNKEL in the germline V gene (reference sequence). The CDR3 loop reads CASSQEGLYGYTF. The CDR3 DNA reads as TGTGCCAGCAGCCAAGAAGGGCTCTATGGCTACACCTTC.

V usage is TRBV7-6 and J usage is TRBJ1-5; D gene ambiguous. The CDR3 loop spans 13 amino acids. Looked up from germline, CDR1 is SGHVS and CDR2 is FNYEAQ. V was shortened by 5 bases and J by 4 bases, with 9 bases between the two germline ends. The CDR3 bases are TGTGCCAGCAGCCAAGAGCAGAATCAGCCCCAGCATTTT. As protein: CASSQEQNQPQHF.

The chain joins TRBV20-1 to TRBJ2-5; possibly TRBD2 for D (7 bases). The germline V gene encodes CDR1 DFQATT and CDR2 SNEGSKA (reference sequence). CDR3 length equals 14 residues. The CDR3 region has the DNA TGCAGCACGAGAGGAGGGGGGGCCCGAGAGACCCAGTACTTC. The encoded protein is CSTRGGGARETQYF.

Ten or more counts support this clonotype. Relative to the germline gene, one junction end is altered; a read error may explain this. The chain has TRBV13 and TRBJ2-3, with 8 bases fitting TRBD2. This CDR3 has 14 amino acids. Germline assignment: CDR1 PRHDT and CDR2 FYEKMQ (reference sequence). The CDR3 nucleotides read TGTGCCAGCAGCCTAGGACTAGCAGTAGATACGCAGTATTTT. Amino acid sequence: CASSLGLAVDTQYF.

This clonotype occurred a few times. V and J are TRBV5-1 and TRBJ2-2, with 9 bases aligning to TRBD1. CDR1 is SGHRS, CDR2 YFSETQ, per germline. The CDR3 runs to 14 residues. J gave up 7 bases and V 3 bases, and 4 bases lay outside the gene matches. This chain's CDR3 is CASSSGTGNGELFF. The CDR3 coding sequence is TGCGCCAGCAGCTCCGGGACAGGGAACGGGGAGCTGTTTTTT.

This clonotype was detected many times. This sequence joins TRBV5-1 and TRBJ2-3; possibly TRBD1 for D (5 bases). The CDR3 is 16 residues long. CDR1 is SGHRS and CDR2 is YFSETQ in the germline V gene. The V end lost 0 bases, the J end lost 0 bases, and 11 bases lay between the germline ends. The CDR3 loop reads CASSLGDSLSTDTQYF. The CDR3 region has the DNA TGCGCCAGCAGCTTGGGCGACAGCCTTAGCACAGATACGCAGTATTTT.

This clonotype was seen repeatedly, ten times or more. The chain combines TRBV7-9 with TRBJ1-2; possibly TRBD1 for D (6 bases). V was pared by 2 bases and J by 7 bases, with 26 bases between. The CDR3 is 18 amino acids. The germline CDR1 and CDR2 sequences are SEHNR and FQNEAQ (reference sequence). The CDR3 coding sequence is TGTGCCAGCAGCTTAAAGGGCAGGGGCCTTCGTTTTGCTCCTGGCTACACCTTC. Amino acids: CASSLKGRGLRFAPGYTF.

This clonotype was picked up many times. CDR3 sequence: CASSEPPGLAGIYNEQFF. The CDR3 DNA follows: TGTGCCAGCAGCGAACCCCCGGGCCTAGCGGGGATATACAATGAGCAGTTCTTC. The chain recombines TRBV11-1 with TRBJ2-1, with 9 nucleotides matching TRBD2. Germline trimming cut 5 bases from V and 4 bases from J; bases unmatched to any gene: 15. From germline, CDR1 is SGHAT and CDR2 FQDESV (reference sequence). The CDR3 is 18 residues long.

The chain is built from TRBV29-1 and TRBJ1-4, with D perhaps matching TRBD1 (6 bases). Per the germline V gene, CDR1 is SQVTM and CDR2 is ANQGSEA. V gave up 4 bases and J gave up 0 bases, with 9 bases separating them. The CDR3 is 14 residues long. CDR3 sequence (DNA): TGCAGCGTTGGACAGGACGCAACTAATGAAAAACTGTTTTTT. Its translation: CSVGQDATNEKLFF.

This clonotype was counted ten times or more. J is TRBJ1-6 and V is TRBV7-9; 7 nucleotides line up with TRBD1. After removal of 4 bases from V and 10 bases from J, the junction contained 10 bases not matched to a gene. This CDR3 has 15 amino acids. In germline, CDR1 is SEHNR, CDR2 FQNEAQ (reference sequence). The CDR3 DNA reads TGTGCCAGCAGCTCAAACAGGGGAGTTGTCTCACCCCTCCACTTT. Translated, it gives CASSSNRGVVSPLHF.

This clonotype was counted at least ten times. This chain links TRBV6-5 with TRBJ1-1; TRBD1 matches at 11 bases. This CDR3 region has 13 residues. Trimming removed 2 bases from V and 11 bases from J; junction bases left unmatched: 4. The germline gives CDR1 MNHEY, CDR2 SVGAGI. DNA for the CDR3: TGTGCCAGCAGTTACGGGGACAGGGGGAGGGCTTTCTTT. It yields the protein CASSYGDRGRAFF.

This clonotype was seen more than once but under ten times. The V gene is TRBV7-6, the J gene TRBJ2-1; the D gene is possibly TRBD2 (6 bases). The CDR3 has 16 amino acids. Germline CDR1 reads SGHVS; CDR2 reads FNYEAQ. The V gene lost 3 bases and the J gene lost 2 bases, with 14 bases spanning the gap. The CDR3 DNA follows: TGTGCCAGCAGCTTTTCTGCCGGGGGAACCTACAATGAGCAGTTCTTC. Translated, it gives CASSFSAGGTYNEQFF.

V and J are TRBV2 and TRBJ1-5, with 9 bases identical to TRBD1. CDR3 length equals 14 residues. Germline CDR1 is SNHLY and CDR2 is FYNNEI. V lost 4 bases to trimming and J lost 5 bases; unmatched junction nucleotides: 3. In DNA form, the CDR3 reads TGTGCCAGCAGTGTGGGACAGGGCTATCAGCCCCAGCATTTT. Translating gives CASSVGQGYQPQHF. Using reference TRBV2 and TRBJ1-5 for the parts outside the CDR3, the full variable domain is EPEVTQTPSHQVTQMGQEVILRCVPISNHLYFYWYRQILGQKVEFLVSFYNNEISEKSEIFDDQFSVERPDGSNFTLKIRSTKLEDSAMYFCASSVGQGYQPQHFGDGTRLSIL.

This clonotype showed up many times. The chain carries TRBV20-1 and TRBJ1-4; 8 positions match TRBD1. There are 13 residues in the CDR3. Germline CDR1 is DFQATT and CDR2 is SNEGSKA (reference sequence). V lost 4 bases and J lost 4; bases outside the gene matches: 2. The CDR3 bases are TGCAGTGCTATGGACAGGGTTAATGAAAAACTGTTTTTT. Translated: CSAMDRVNEKLFF.

This clonotype was seen repeatedly, ten times or more. The V and J genes are TRBV2 and TRBJ1-6, with 8 bases that match TRBD1. CDR1 is SNHLY and CDR2 is FYNNEI in the germline V gene. Unmatched junction bases numbered 5, after V lost 3 bases and J lost 4 bases. The length of the CDR3 is 16 residues. The CDR3 nucleotides are TGTGCCAGCAGTGACCAGACAGGGGCGTATAATTCACCCCTCCACTTT. It is translated as CASSDQTGAYNSPLHF. The entire variable domain, with the rest obtained from reference TRBV2 and TRBJ1-6, is as follows: EPEVTQTPSHQVTQMGQEVILRCVPISNHLYFYWYRQILGQKVEFLVSFYNNEISEKSEIFDDQFSVERPDGSNFTLKIRSTKLEDSAMYFCASSDQTGAYNSPLHFGNGTRLTVT.

This clonotype was detected many times. The chain links TRBV5-1 to TRBJ1-1; TRBD1 aligns across 8 bases. With 0 bases clipped from V and 2 bases from J, the junction kept 3 bases outside the gene matches. The CDR3 has 15 residues. Germline V CDR1 and CDR2: SGHRS, YFSETQ. The chain's CDR3 is CASSLDGTGNTEAFF. CDR3 bases: TGCGCCAGCAGCTTGGATGGGACAGGAAACACTGAAGCTTTCTTT. The full variable domain, rest sourced from reference TRBV5-1 and TRBJ1-1, is KAGVTQTPRYLIKTRGQQVTLSCSPISGHRSVSWYQQTPGQGLQFLFEYFSETQRNKGNFPGRFSGRQFSNSRSEMNVSTLELGDSALYLCASSLDGTGNTEAFFGQGTRLTVV.

This clonotype has a count of ten or more. The gene calls are TRBV6-2 or TRBV6-3 and TRBJ2-7; 8 bases map to TRBD2. Per the germline V gene, CDR1 is MNHEY and CDR2 is SVGEGT. Trimming at V came to 8 bases and at J to 7 bases, leaving 10 bases not matched to a gene. The CDR3 runs 13 residues. This CDR3 is CASGRGGQLEQYF. CDR3 in DNA: TGTGCCAGCGGCCGGGGGGGCCAGTTGGAGCAGTACTTC.